The 11 T cell receptor beta chains in this list originate from one sample, sequenced in a study of blood T cell repertoires in COVID-19 (dated by TCRdb to 2018 to 2020). Receptors were amplified or captured by the immunoSEQ multiplex PCR assay. TCRdb holds this immuneACCESS table with in-frame rearrangements only. Some clones are missing; in checked studies, unresolved V genes explain under half, and the rest has no known cause. The sample table shows 50,000 or so clones, and around 80% are seen once. Roughly 25% of the sample belongs to the ten largest clones. Specimen: peripheral blood. Receptors originate from a man between 65 and 79 years old with acute or convalescent COVID-19.

This rearrangement joins TRBV5-1 to TRBJ2-7, with D perhaps TRBD2 (6 bases). The CDR3 length is 13 residues. Trimming shortened V by 4 bases and J by 2 bases, and 10 bases separated the two germline ends. CDR1 is SGHRS, CDR2 YFSETQ, per germline. This CDR3 reads CASSRDSAYEQYF. CDR3 in DNA: TGCGCCAGCAGCCGGGACTCTGCCTACGAGCAGTACTTC.

This chain links TRBV5-8 with TRBJ1-2; 9 positions agree with TRBD1. V trimming: 5 bases; J trimming: 6 bases; junction bases outside the gene matches: 8. Germline-derived CDR1 and CDR2 are SGHTS and YDEGEE. The CDR3 contains 14 residues. CDR3 in amino acids: CASRLTGGGNGYTF. The CDR3 nucleotides are TGTGCCAGCAGATTGACAGGGGGTGGCAATGGCTACACCTTC. The complete variable domain, with remaining parts taken from reference TRBV5-8 and TRBJ1-2, reads EAGVTQSPTHLIKTRGQQATLRCSPISGHTSVYWYQQALGLGLQFLLWYDEGEERNRGNFPPRFSGRQFPNYSSELNVNALELEDSALYLCASRLTGGGNGYTFGSGTRLTVV.

The rearrangement joins TRBV6-4 to TRBJ2-3; maybe TRBD2 (6 bases). V lost 2 bases and J 1 base, leaving 10 bases between the germline ends. The V gene's germline CDR1 is MRHNA and CDR2 SNTAGT. This CDR3 is built from 15 residues. Written as DNA, the CDR3 is TGTGCCAGCAGTGACCGGATAGCGGGCACAGATACGCAGTATTTT. Translating gives CASSDRIAGTDTQYF.

The chain couples TRBV5-4 to TRBJ2-7, with a possible D match to TRBD1 (5 bases). The CDR3 runs to 14 residues. Germline CDR1 and CDR2: SGHNT and YYREEE (reference sequence). V lost 3 bases and J lost 4, with 14 bases in between. The CDR3 sequence is CASSSRQGSYEQYF. CDR3 DNA sequence: TGTGCCAGCAGCTCACGGCAGGGCTCATACGAGCAGTACTTC. The full variable domain, its missing parts supplied by reference TRBV5-4 and TRBJ2-7, is ETGVTQSPTHLIKTRGQQVTLRCSSQSGHNTVSWYQQALGQGPQFIFQYYREEENGRGNFPPRFSGLQFPNYSSELNVNALELDDSALYLCASSSRQGSYEQYFGPGTRLTVT.

V gene TRBV11-2 combines with J gene TRBJ2-6, with 12 bases fitting TRBD1. Germline CDR1 SGHAT, CDR2 FQNNGV. The CDR3 is 18 amino acids. The J segment lost 4 bases and the V segment lost 4 bases, leaving 8 bases of the junction unmatched. CDR3 in amino acids: CASSSIGTGGSGANVLTF. The CDR3 DNA reads as TGTGCCAGCAGCTCGATAGGGACAGGGGGCTCAGGGGCCAACGTCCTGACTTTC.

The rearrangement joins TRBV18 to TRBJ1-1; D remains unclear. Trimming took off 2 bases at V and 8 bases at J, with 15 bases between the two ends. Germline V gives CDR1 KGHSH, CDR2 LQKENI. The CDR3 sequence is 14 residues long. The CDR3 nucleotides are TGTGCCAGCTCACCAACGCGATCCGGAGGGGAAGCTTTCTTT. It yields the protein CASSPTRSGGEAFF.

V is TRBV7-3 and J is TRBJ2-1; 14 nucleotides align to TRBD2. This CDR3 spans 17 amino acids. The V segment lost 4 bases and the J segment 3 bases; nucleotides outside the gene matches: 5. Germline V gene lookup returns CDR1 SGHTA and CDR2 FQGTGA. The CDR3, as DNA: TGTGCCAGCAGCTCCGGAGGGACTAGCGGGGGCTACAATGAGCAGTTCTTC. Translation: CASSSGGTSGGYNEQFF.

This chain connects TRBV15 to TRBJ2-1; D is unresolved. The germline V gene encodes CDR1 LNHNV and CDR2 YYDKDF (reference sequence). The V and J ends lost 0 bases and 10 bases respectively, with 10 bases between them. The CDR3 sequence is 13 residues long. The CDR3 DNA follows: TGTGCCACCAGCAGAGACTTACCTAGGGAGCAGTTCTTC. It translates to CATSRDLPREQFF. The full variable domain, its missing parts supplied by reference TRBV15 and TRBJ2-1, is DAMVIQNPRYQVTQFGKPVTLSCSQTLNHNVMYWYQQKSSQAPKLLFHYYDKDFNNEADTPDNFQSRRPNTSFCFLDIRSPGLGDTAMYLCATSRDLPREQFFGPGTRLTVL.

This clone showed up just a few times. The chain joins TRBV9 to TRBJ2-2, with D unclear. Trimming left V 3 bases short and J 0 bases short, with 9 bases between. The CDR3 is made up of 15 amino acids. From germline, CDR1 is SGDLS and CDR2 YYNGEE. CDR3 protein: CASSARAANTGELFF. Here the CDR3 DNA reads TGTGCCAGCAGCGCTAGAGCTGCGAACACCGGGGAGCTGTTTTTT. Full variable domain (remainder filled in from reference TRBV9 and TRBJ2-2): DSGVTQTPKHLITATGQRVTLRCSPRSGDLSVYWYQQSLDQGLQFLIQYYNGEERAKGNILERFSAQQFPDLHSELNLSSLELGDSALYFCASSARAANTGELFFGEGSRLTVL.

V gene TRBV5-1 combines with J gene TRBJ2-7, with TRBD1 matching 10 bases. The CDR3 is 16 residues long. V dropped 3 bases and J dropped 7; count of bases not matched to a gene: 13. The germline CDR1 and CDR2 sequences are SGHRS and YFSETQ. The CDR3 loop reads CASSSRTGQGVREQYF. The CDR3 coding sequence is TGCGCCAGCAGCTCGAGGACAGGACAGGGGGTACGAGAGCAGTACTTC.

The chain joins TRBV14 to TRBJ1-1; 7 nucleotides agree with TRBD1. Germline-derived CDR1 and CDR2 are SGHDN and FVKESK. The V and J ends lost 4 bases and 7 bases, in that order; junction bases with no gene match: 3. The CDR3 consists of 12 residues. CDR3: CASSLNRGEAFF. Written as DNA, the CDR3 is TGTGCCAGCAGCCTCAACAGGGGTGAAGCTTTCTTT.